Following are 24 T cell receptor beta chains from one sample sequenced in a study of cytomegalovirus exposure and HLA in healthy donors. The PCR employed 60 Vbeta primers together with 13 Jbeta primers. The assay was immunoSEQ multiplex PCR, and TCRdb's table has in-frame clones only and misses some. Of 150,000 to 200,000 clones in the sample, roughly 80% were seen once. Input material: PBMCs. These receptors all stem from a man aged 18 to 30 in good health and CMV-seropositive.

This clone was recorded only once. The chain carries TRBV10-3 and TRBJ2-3; TRBD1 matches at 10 bases. Germline-derived CDR1 and CDR2 are ENHRY and SYGVKD. This CDR3 has 15 residues. With 5 bases clipped from V and 1 base from J, the junction kept 3 bases outside the gene matches. The CDR3 loop is CAISPGTGGTDTQYF. In DNA form, the CDR3 reads TGTGCCATCAGTCCCGGGACAGGGGGCACAGATACGCAGTATTTT.

The chain carries TRBV7-3 and TRBJ2-7; D is possibly TRBD2 (6 bases). V was clipped by 5 bases and J by 2 bases, with 16 bases between them. The CDR3 loop spans 15 amino acids. Germline CDR1 is SGHTA and CDR2 is FQGTGA. Here the CDR3 reads CASSRDGGGAYEQYF. DNA for the CDR3: TGTGCCAGCAGCCGCGATGGGGGAGGTGCCTACGAGCAGTACTTC.

The chain couples TRBV7-2 to TRBJ2-7, with D perhaps matching TRBD1 (5 bases). Germline V gene lookup returns CDR1 SGHTA and CDR2 FQGNSA. CDR3 length: 14 residues. V gave up 5 bases and J gave up 7 bases, with 18 bases separating them. DNA of the CDR3: TGTGCCAGCAGCCCGCAGTGGGCAGGGCAAGAGCAGTACTTC. As protein: CASSPQWAGQEQYF.

The rearrangement joins TRBV28 to TRBJ2-1, with TRBD1 identical over 7 bases. CDR1 is MDHEN, CDR2 SYDVKM, per germline. J was trimmed by 12 bases and V by 5 bases; bases with no gene match: 16. This CDR3 spans 15 amino acids. The chain's CDR3 is CASSENRGPLRVQFF. The DNA for the CDR3 is TGTGCCAGCAGTGAAAACAGGGGTCCTCTAAGGGTGCAGTTCTTC.

V usage is TRBV7-6 and J usage is TRBJ1-1; 11 bases are shared with TRBD1. The CDR3 loop spans 18 amino acids. The J segment lost 0 bases and the V segment lost 2 bases, leaving 8 bases of the junction unmatched. CDR1 and CDR2 (germline): SGHVS, FNYEAQ. CDR3 region: CASSLPGQGGLMNTEAFF. CDR3 DNA sequence: TGTGCCAGCAGCTTACCGGGACAGGGGGGACTCATGAACACTGAAGCTTTCTTT.

The chain has TRBV7-9 and TRBJ1-2; D is uncertain. Trimming left V 3 bases short and J 7 bases short, with 6 bases between. CDR3 length: 11 amino acids. Germline values: CDR1 SEHNR, CDR2 FQNEAQ (reference sequence). The CDR3 sequence is CASSLYSGYTF. CDR3 coding DNA: TGTGCCAGCAGCTTGTATTCTGGCTACACCTTC.

The V call is TRBV30, the J call TRBJ2-7; 7 bases match TRBD2. Germline V gives CDR1 GTSNPN, CDR2 SVGIG (reference sequence). The CDR3 has 13 residues. V trimming: 2 bases; J trimming: 6 bases; junction bases outside the gene matches: 7. CDR3 residues: CAWSLASGGEQYF. As DNA, the CDR3 is TGTGCCTGGAGTTTGGCTAGCGGTGGCGAGCAGTACTTC.

J is TRBJ2-3 and V is TRBV10-3, with a tentative D call TRBD1 (5 bases). The CDR3 length is 12 residues. Per germline, CDR1 ENHRY and CDR2 SYGVKD. The V end lost 2 bases, the J end lost 10 bases, and 10 bases lay between the germline ends. CDR3 sequence reads: CAISEGQGAQYF. As DNA, the CDR3 is TGTGCCATCAGTGAGGGGCAGGGTGCGCAGTATTTT.

This chain joins TRBV13 and TRBJ2-1; D is undetermined. CDR3 size: 15 residues. Trimming pared 2 bases from V and 3 bases from J, leaving 11 bases between. Germline assignment: CDR1 PRHDT and CDR2 FYEKMQ (reference sequence). CDR3 coding DNA: TGTGCCAGCAGCTTAATAGTTTCGATCTACAATGAGCAGTTCTTC. Translating gives CASSLIVSIYNEQFF.

V is TRBV5-1 and J is TRBJ2-7; 11 positions match TRBD2. The V gene's germline CDR1 is SGHRS and CDR2 YFSETQ. The V gene end was trimmed by 5 bases and the J gene end by 7 bases; junction bases not matched to a gene: 2. This CDR3 contains 12 residues. CDR3 sequence reads: CASSLAGGEQYF. For the CDR3, the DNA is TGCGCCAGCAGTCTAGCGGGAGGTGAGCAGTACTTC.

The chain employs TRBV4-3 and TRBJ1-1, with D possibly TRBD1 on 5 matching bases. The V and J ends lost 0 bases and 5 bases respectively, with 22 bases between them. CDR3 length: 18 residues. From germline, CDR1 is LGHNA and CDR2 YSLEER. The DNA for the CDR3 is TGCGCCAGCAGCCAAGATAGAAGAAGGGGTTCCCCAGAGACTGAAGCTTTCTTT. Amino acid sequence: CASSQDRRRGSPETEAFF.

This clone was detected only a few times. This chain links TRBV18 with TRBJ2-1, with 8 nucleotides matching TRBD1. Losses at the gene ends were 5 bases for V and 5 bases for J; bases not matched to a gene: 5. This CDR3 contains 14 residues. Germline assignment: CDR1 KGHSH and CDR2 LQKENI. Here the CDR3 DNA reads TGTGCCAGCTCATCACAGGGGGTTAACAATGAGCAGTTCTTC. Translation gives CASSSQGVNNEQFF.

This clone was found once. CDR3 protein: CASSIDGLAEHRTQYF. The CDR3 nucleotides read TGTGCCAGTAGTATTGACGGACTAGCGGAGCATCGCACCCAGTACTTC. V gene TRBV19 combines with J gene TRBJ2-5; 10 bases are shared with TRBD2. J gave up 8 bases and V 3 bases, and 12 bases lay outside the gene matches. CDR3 length equals 16 residues. Germline CDR1 and CDR2: LNHDA and SQIVND (reference sequence).

The chain has TRBV27 and TRBJ1-1, with D perhaps TRBD1 (5 bases). CDR3 length equals 16 residues. Trimming removed 5 bases at V and 4 bases at J, with 20 bases between. Germline CDR1 and CDR2: MNHEY and SMNVEV (reference sequence). The CDR3 reads CASSPIREHPGTEAFF. The CDR3 DNA reads TGTGCCAGCAGTCCAATCAGGGAACACCCTGGCACTGAAGCTTTCTTT.

Only one count was recorded for this clone. The V and J genes are TRBV19 and TRBJ2-7, with 12 nucleotides matching TRBD2. Germline V CDR1 and CDR2: LNHDA, SQIVND (reference sequence). The trim removed 5 bases at V and 0 bases at J, leaving 2 bases unmatched. The CDR3 sequence is 15 residues long. For the CDR3, the DNA is TGTGCCAGTAGTCCACTAGCGGGAGGCTCCTACGAGCAGTACTTC. Amino acids: CASSPLAGGSYEQYF.

The V call is TRBV7-3, the J call TRBJ2-2, with 9 positions matching TRBD1. This CDR3 spans 14 amino acids. Trimming took 2 bases from V and 6 from J; bases not matched to a gene: 1. Per germline, CDR1 SGHTA and CDR2 FQGTGA. The CDR3 region is CASSLYRGPGELFF. The CDR3 DNA sequence: TGTGCCAGCAGCTTATACAGGGGGCCCGGGGAGCTGTTTTTT.

The chain couples TRBV9 to TRBJ2-7, with TRBD2 identical over 12 bases. CDR1 is SGDLS and CDR2 is YYNGEE in the germline V gene. Unmatched junction bases numbered 2, after V lost 0 bases and J lost 4 bases. The CDR3 runs 15 residues. This CDR3 reads CASSVASGRAYEQYF. CDR3 DNA sequence: TGTGCCAGCAGCGTAGCTAGCGGGAGGGCTTACGAGCAGTACTTC.

The CDR3 region has the DNA TGTGCCAGCTCACCACGGGGGGTCTTGGACGAGCAGTACTTC. Amino acids: CASSPRGVLDEQYF. The chain is built from TRBV18 and TRBJ2-7, with D possibly TRBD2 on 6 matching bases. CDR3 length: 14 residues. V gave up 1 base and J gave up 5 bases, with 12 bases separating them. Per germline, CDR1 KGHSH and CDR2 LQKENI.

The chain has TRBV2 and TRBJ2-7; D is uncertain. Germline CDR1 and CDR2: SNHLY and FYNNEI. This CDR3 comprises 11 residues. V lost 7 bases, J lost 7 bases, and 11 bases lay in between. As DNA, the CDR3 is TGTGCCAGCACCCGTTTGACAGAGCAGTACTTC. Its protein is CASTRLTEQYF.

The rearrangement uses TRBV14 and TRBJ1-1, with D possibly matching TRBD1 (6 bases). Germline-derived CDR1 and CDR2 are SGHDN and FVKESK. The V gene lost 0 bases and the J gene lost 2 bases, with 16 bases spanning the gap. The CDR3 covers 17 residues. Written as DNA, the CDR3 is TGTGCCAGCAGCCAAGATTTTGTGAGGGGGAGAAACACTGAAGCTTTCTTT. Its protein product is CASSQDFVRGRNTEAFF.

This chain connects TRBV27 to TRBJ2-7; the match to TRBD2 covers 7 bases. Trimming cost V 0 bases and J 3 bases; bases outside gene matches: 8. Germline CDR1 is MNHEY and CDR2 is SMNVEV (reference sequence). The CDR3 totals 16 residues. DNA of the CDR3: TGTGCCAGCAGTTTATCGGGGGGGGATACCCTCTACGAGCAGTACTTC. This encodes CASSLSGGDTLYEQYF.

The chain employs TRBV10-2 and TRBJ2-5; TRBD1 agrees at 10 bases. Per the germline V gene, CDR1 is WSHSY and CDR2 is SAAADI. V dropped 11 bases and J dropped 4; count of bases not matched to a gene: 7. The CDR3 sequence is 13 residues long. This CDR3 reads CAAGDRGRETQYF. For the CDR3, the DNA is TGCGCCGCAGGGGACAGGGGAAGAGAGACCCAGTACTTC.

As to this clone: The final CDR3 position lacks the conserved phenylalanine or tryptophan, pointing to a likely read error. The genes are TRBV5-1 and TRBJ1-6; no clear D. Trimming left V 0 bases short and J 8 bases short, with 9 bases between. This CDR3 has 14 residues. Germline V gene data show CDR1 as SGHRS and CDR2 as YFSETQ. CDR3 residues: CASSLGGEYSPLHL. The CDR3 DNA follows: TGCGCCAGCAGCTTGGGAGGAGAGTATTCACCCCTCCACCTT.

The rearrangement uses TRBV28 and TRBJ2-7; TRBD2 is a possible D gene (6 bases). Germline CDR1 reads MDHEN; CDR2 reads SYDVKM. This CDR3 region has 15 residues. Deletions cut 5 bases from V and 2 bases from J, with 16 bases between. CDR3 nucleotides: TGTGCCAGCAGTCAGAGCTTAGCGGATACCTACGAGCAGTACTTC. Its translation is CASSQSLADTYEQYF.